The clone carrying this TCR beta chain has a handful of counts. The sample originates from a study of naive and memory T cell subsets. The sample's treatment: skin biopsy from PPD injection site in Mantoux-positive individual. Reverse transcription used DNase-treated unsorted total RNA, aiming for about 1 to 1000 ng. Blood and skin TCR RNA was reverse transcribed with alpha and beta constant primers. TCRdb reprocessed the UMI-ligation and nested PCR reads via MiXCR and lists one record per CDR3 protein. The data hold about 20,000 distinct CDR3 sequences, with approximately 9.6% observed a single time. V was cut by 6 bases and J by 8 bases, with 14 bases left in between. Germline lookup yields CDR1 LNHDA and CDR2 SQIVND (reference sequence). The CDR3 is 13 residues long.

This TCR came from an adult in good health. The specimen comprised skin, sampled from a tuberculin skin test site. This chain connects TRBV19 to TRBJ2-4; D call uncertain. This CDR3 reads CASSLGLWDIQYF. The CDR3 DNA is TGTGCCAGTAGCCTGGGTTTATGGGACATTCAGTACTTC.